This T cell receptor (beta chain) was retrieved from a study of beta chain features in type 1 diabetes. Every isolated RNA sample was fully reverse transcribed, so sequencing captured expressed TCRB transcripts. TCRdb keeps only in-frame clones here, not all; method: immunoSEQ multiplex PCR. Here the sample spans roughly 300,000 clones, around 15% being singletons. This clone was seen only a few times. Its specificity is unknown. Overall study results and limits: Insertion counts at VDJ junctions were lower in type 1 diabetes patients, who also showed more deletions there. Within each of all four CD4+ subsets, Type 1 diabetes patients had TCRB CDR3s that were moderately but significantly shorter.

This clonotype originated in a man aged 25-40 years with type 1 diabetes. The sequencing sample was made of naive CD4+ T cells from blood.

The CDR3 region is CASSDDRTPFVFEAFF. CDR3 in DNA: TGTGCCAGCAGTGACGACAGGACTCCGTTTGTTTTTGAAGCTTTCTTT. The chain combines TRBV25-1 with TRBJ1-1; D is perhaps TRBD1 (6 bases). Looked up from germline, CDR1 is MGHDK and CDR2 is SYGVNS. V was clipped by 3 bases and J by 7 bases, with 21 bases between them. This CDR3 has 16 amino acids.